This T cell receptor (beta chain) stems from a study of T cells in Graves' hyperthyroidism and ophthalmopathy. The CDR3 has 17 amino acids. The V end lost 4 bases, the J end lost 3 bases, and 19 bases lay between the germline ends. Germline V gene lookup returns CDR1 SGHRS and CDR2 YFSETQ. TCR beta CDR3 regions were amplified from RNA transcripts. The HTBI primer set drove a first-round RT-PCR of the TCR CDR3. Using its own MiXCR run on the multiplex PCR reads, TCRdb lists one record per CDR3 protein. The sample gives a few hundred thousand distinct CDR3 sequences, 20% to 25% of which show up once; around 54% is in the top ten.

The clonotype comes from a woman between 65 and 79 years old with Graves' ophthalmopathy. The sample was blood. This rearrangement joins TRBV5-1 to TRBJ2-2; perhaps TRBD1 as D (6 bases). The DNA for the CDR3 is TGCGCCAGCAGCAGATTGGAAGGGGGTCTGGACACCGGGGAGCTGTTTTTT. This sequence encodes CASSRLEGGLDTGELFF.